Listed below are T cell receptor beta chains from one sample, sequenced in a study of cytotoxic CD8 clonotypes in ibrutinib-treated CLL. The assay was immunoSEQ multiplex PCR, and TCRdb's table has in-frame clones only and misses some. The table shows more than 110,000 clones, with roughly 76% occurring only once. The sample here was PBMCs, taken after 24 months of ibrutinib treatment. The receptors derive from a human donor with chronic lymphocytic leukemia. Each CDR3 is given with its conserved first and last residue. A D gene is named only where the DNA matches it firmly. A row's size may be missing; if present it is once, few, many or a size class.

V gene	J gene	clone size	D gene	CDR3 DNA	CDR3 protein
TRBV5-6	TRBJ2-1	few	TRBD2	TGTGCCAGCAGCTTGTCGGGTAGCGGGGGCTTCTACAATGAGCAGTTCTTC	CASSLSGSGGFYNEQFF
TRBV30	TRBJ2-2	.	.	TGTGCCTGGAGTCTACGGGTGGACACCGGGGAGCTGTTTTTT	CAWSLRVDTGELFF
TRBV7-9	TRBJ1-2	many	.	TGTGCCAGCAGCTTCGGAGGGTATGGCTACACCTTC	CASSFGGYGYTF
TRBV27	TRBJ2-5	.	.	TGTGCCAGCAGTCGACGGGTGGGAGAGACCCAGTACTTC	CASSRRVGETQYF
TRBV28	TRBJ2-7	once	.	TGTGCCAGCAGTTTACGCTACGAGCAGTACTTC	CASSLRYEQYF
TRBV7-9	TRBJ2-7	few	TRBD1	TGTGCCAGCAGCCCACAGGGGGCCTGGGACTACGAGCAGTACTTC	CASSPQGAWDYEQYF
TRBV28	TRBJ2-7	.	.	TGTGCCAGCATTAGTGGGGGGCACCTAGGGGAGCAGTACTTC	CASISGGHLGEQYF
TRBV11-2	TRBJ2-7	.	.	TGTGCCAGCAGCCGATGGGACTCCTACGAGCAGTACTTC	CASSRWDSYEQYF
TRBV4-1	TRBJ2-6	.	.	TGCGCCAGCAGCCAAGATGGCCCTCGGCCAGGCCTTTTGGTTGGGGCCAACGTCCTGACTTTC	CASSQDGPRPGLLVGANVLTF
TRBV10-2	TRBJ2-3	.	.	TGCGCCAGCAGTGAGGGTTGGGGGACCCGGGGGGATACGCAGTATTTT	CASSEGWGTRGDTQYF
TRBV5-4	TRBJ2-1	.	TRBD2	TGTGCCAGCAGCCGACCGGTGGGCGATAGCGGGAGTAATGAGCAGTTCTTC	CASSRPVGDSGSNEQFF
TRBV29-1	TRBJ1-4	.	.	TGCAGCGTTGGGTACGGGGGTGAAAAACTGTTTTTT	CSVGYGGEKLFF
TRBV5-1	TRBJ1-4	.	TRBD1	TGCGCCAGCAGCTCACAGGGGGCCCCGGGTGAAAAACTGTTTTTT	CASSSQGAPGEKLFF
TRBV7-2	TRBJ1-1	.	.	TGTGCCAGCAGCTTAGCGCTAGGGACGAACACTGAAGCTTTCTTT	CASSLALGTNTEAFF
TRBV19	TRBJ2-1	.	.	TGTGCCAGTACCCCCGCCGCGGGGGCCCGCCGCTTCTTC	CASTPAAGARRFF
TRBV6-4	TRBJ1-1	.	.	TGTGCCAGCAGGCCAATGGTGGGAGACACTGAAGCTTTCTTT	CASRPMVGDTEAFF
TRBV7-2	TRBJ2-7	few	TRBD2	TGTGCCAGCAGCTCCACTAGCGGGGGGCGACCTTACGAGCAGTACTTC	CASSSTSGGRPYEQYF
TRBV7-9	TRBJ2-5	.	.	TGTGCCAGCAGCTTTCTTGGGGGGCAAGAGACCCAGTACTTC	CASSFLGGQETQYF
TRBV5-1	TRBJ2-6	.	TRBD1	TGCGCCAGCAGCTGGACAGGAACCTCTGGGGCCAACGTCCTGACTTTC	CASSWTGTSGANVLTF
TRBV5-1	TRBJ2-7	.	.	TGCGCCAGCAGCTTTGCCGGGGCAGAGCAGTACTTC	CASSFAGAEQYF
TRBV2	TRBJ2-7	.	.	TGTGCCAGCAGTGGAGAGGACGAGCAGTACTTC	CASSGEDEQYF
TRBV27	TRBJ2-1	.	TRBD2	TGTGCCAGCAGTTTAGCAGGGACTAGAATCTATGAGCAGTTCTTC	CASSLAGTRIYEQFF
TRBV7-6	TRBJ2-5	.	TRBD1	TGTGCCAGCAGCCCACAGGGGGCCAGGACCCAGTACTTC	CASSPQGARTQYF
TRBV15	TRBJ2-1	.	.	TGTGCCACCAGCAGAGACCCGGGGGAGCAGTTCTTC	CATSRDPGEQFF
TRBV9	TRBJ2-1	.	TRBD2	TGTGCCAGCAGCGCCCCCAGCGGGGGGGCTATGGATGAGCAGTTCTTC	CASSAPSGGAMDEQFF
TRBV18	TRBJ2-3	few	.	TGTGCCAGCTCACCGGGCGGGGATACGCAGTATTTT	CASSPGGDTQYF
TRBV30	TRBJ2-1	.	.	TGTGCCTGGGCCCGACTCAGCTCCTACAATGAGCAGTTCTTC	CAWARLSSYNEQFF
TRBV5-1	TRBJ2-5	.	TRBD1	TGCGCCAGCAGCTTGGGTCCGGGACAGGTAGGGGAGACCCAGTACTTC	CASSLGPGQVGETQYF
TRBV6-5	TRBJ1-6	medium-sized	.	TGTGCCAGCAGGGTGGGCTCCTATAATTCACCCCTCCACTTT	CASRVGSYNSPLHF
TRBV9	TRBJ2-1	.	TRBD2	TGTGCCAGCAGCGTCGCGGGAGGCGAAGTCAATGAGCAGTTCTTC	CASSVAGGEVNEQFF
TRBV9	TRBJ2-1	.	.	TGTGCCAGCAGCGTAGGGCGGGGAGATGAGCAGTTCTTC	CASSVGRGDEQFF
TRBV7-6	TRBJ1-4	few	.	TGTGCCAGCAGCGCCCAAACAACTAATGAAAAACTGTTTTTT	CASSAQTTNEKLFF
TRBV7-2	TRBJ1-5	.	.	TGTGCCAGCAGCTTTTTCGGGGCCAATCAGCCCCAGCATTTT	CASSFFGANQPQHF
TRBV6-5	TRBJ2-1	.	.	TGTGCCAGCAGTTACTCGGGCGTTAATGAGCAGTTCTTC	CASSYSGVNEQFF
TRBV6-1	TRBJ2-1	few	.	TGTGCCAGCAGTGGGACCAGCCGGGACGAGCAGTTCTTC	CASSGTSRDEQFF
TRBV19	TRBJ2-5	.	.	TGTGCCAGTAGTAGGGGAGATCGGGGGACCCAGTACTTC	CASSRGDRGTQYF
TRBV27	TRBJ2-7	.	TRBD1	TGTGCCAGCAGTCCAGGGACAGCCCCTACCTACGAGCAGTACTTC	CASSPGTAPTYEQYF
TRBV11-3	TRBJ2-3	.	.	TGTGCCAGCAGCTTAGGTACGGAGGGCACAGATACGCAGTATTTT	CASSLGTEGTDTQYF
TRBV28	TRBJ2-7	once	TRBD2	TGTGCCAGCAGTTTATGGCTAGCGGGGTACGAGCAGTACTTC	CASSLWLAGYEQYF
TRBV7-2	TRBJ2-7	.	TRBD2	TGTGCCAGCACCGTGGGGCGGGGGGCCTACGAGCAGTACTTC	CASTVGRGAYEQYF
TRBV9	TRBJ2-7	.	.	TGTGCCAGCAGCGTAGCTACCGGGACACTATACGAGCAGTACTTC	CASSVATGTLYEQYF
TRBV18	TRBJ2-5	.	.	TGTGCCAGCTCACCCGGGACTTTTCAAGAGACCCAGTACTTC	CASSPGTFQETQYF
TRBV6-5	TRBJ2-7	.	TRBD1	TGTGCCAGCAGCCGACAGGGGCGTTACGAGCAGTACTTC	CASSRQGRYEQYF
TRBV14	TRBJ2-3	.	.	TGTGCCAGCAGCAGGACAGACACAGATACGCAGTATTTT	CASSRTDTDTQYF
TRBV5-6	TRBJ2-1	.	.	TGTGCCAGCACTTTGGGTGGGGGCCCCTACAATGAGCAGTTCTTC	CASTLGGGPYNEQFF
TRBV7-9	TRBJ1-3	.	TRBD1	TGTGCCAGCAGCCCACAGGGGTTCTCTGGAAACACCATATATTTT	CASSPQGFSGNTIYF
TRBV7-7	TRBJ2-3	.	TRBD1	TGTGCCAGCAGCCAAGGGACAGGGACCACAGATACGCAGTATTTT	CASSQGTGTTDTQYF
TRBV5-1	TRBJ2-7	.	TRBD2	TGCGCCAGCAGCTTTAGCGGGGGCGACGAGCAGTACTTC	CASSFSGGDEQYF